This TCR beta chain comes out of a study of T-cell memory formation after mild COVID-19. TCRdb used MiXCR to reprocess the 5' RACE reads, holding one entry per CDR3 protein. The sample records some 150,000 distinct CDR3 sequences, 15% to 20% being singletons. CDR3 length: 16 amino acids. Sequenced: PBMCs or a T cell subset sorted from them (not recorded which). This receptor was obtained from an adult woman who had mild COVID-19 (a few samples of this study predate the infection). Cell type and time point are not known. This rearrangement joins TRBV21-1 to TRBJ2-2; the D call TRBD2 from the table was never checked on the DNA. TRBV21-1 is termed a pseudogene. CDR3 residues: CASSKGRGSYTGELFF. The CDR3 DNA reads as TGTGCCAGCAGCAAAGGGAGGGGCAGTTACACCGGGGAGCTGTTTTTT.